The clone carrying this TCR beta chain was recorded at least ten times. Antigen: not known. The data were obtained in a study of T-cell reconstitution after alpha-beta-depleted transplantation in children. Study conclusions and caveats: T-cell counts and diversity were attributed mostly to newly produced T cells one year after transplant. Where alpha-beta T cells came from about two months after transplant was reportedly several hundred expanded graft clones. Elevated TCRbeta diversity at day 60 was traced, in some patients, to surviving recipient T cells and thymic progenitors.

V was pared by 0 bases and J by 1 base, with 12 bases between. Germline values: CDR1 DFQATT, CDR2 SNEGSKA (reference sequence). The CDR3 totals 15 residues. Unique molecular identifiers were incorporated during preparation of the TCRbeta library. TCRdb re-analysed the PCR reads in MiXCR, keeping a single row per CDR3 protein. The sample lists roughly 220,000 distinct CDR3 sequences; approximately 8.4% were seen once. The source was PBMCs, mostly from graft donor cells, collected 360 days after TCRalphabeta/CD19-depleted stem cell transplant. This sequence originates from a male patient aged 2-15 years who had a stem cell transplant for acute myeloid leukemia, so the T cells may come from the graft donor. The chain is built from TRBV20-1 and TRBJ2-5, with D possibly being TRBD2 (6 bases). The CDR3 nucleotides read TGCAGTGCTAGAGACTGGAGGGAGGTCCAAGAGACCCAGTACTTC. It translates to CSARDWREVQETQYF.